This T cell receptor beta chain was identified during a study of CD8+ T cells in alopecia areata. Study at large: Treated patients were given 5 to 10 mg oral tofacitinib twice daily.

A note on this clone: What it binds is not known.

The length of the CDR3 is 15 residues. The germline CDR1 and CDR2 sequences are LNHDA and SQIVND (reference sequence). V was shortened by 5 bases and J by 9 bases, with 20 bases between the two germline ends. General study findings and limits: Tofacitinib produced a significant decrease in scalp clonality and in expanded CD8+ clones among the top 100. Affected scalp, especially in alopecia totalis/universalis, had a higher clonality than normal scalp did.

As for treatment: oral pan-JAK inhibitor, 5-10 mg twice daily. The sequencing template was cDNA reverse transcribed from extracted RNA. The protocol was immunoSEQ multiplex PCR, while the TCRdb copy is restricted to in-frame clones and leaves out a portion. The sample shows roughly 200,000 clones, approximately 53% of them seen only once. The TCR comes from a human donor with alopecia areata. The chain employs TRBV19 and TRBJ2-1; D possibly corresponds to TRBD2 (7 bases). Sequenced material: CD8+ T cells sorted from blood, taken at week 24, from a patient treated with tofacitinib. CDR3 protein: CASSAGGPAGGEQFF. In DNA form, the CDR3 reads TGTGCCAGTAGTGCCGGGGGGCCCGCCGGGGGTGAGCAGTTCTTC.